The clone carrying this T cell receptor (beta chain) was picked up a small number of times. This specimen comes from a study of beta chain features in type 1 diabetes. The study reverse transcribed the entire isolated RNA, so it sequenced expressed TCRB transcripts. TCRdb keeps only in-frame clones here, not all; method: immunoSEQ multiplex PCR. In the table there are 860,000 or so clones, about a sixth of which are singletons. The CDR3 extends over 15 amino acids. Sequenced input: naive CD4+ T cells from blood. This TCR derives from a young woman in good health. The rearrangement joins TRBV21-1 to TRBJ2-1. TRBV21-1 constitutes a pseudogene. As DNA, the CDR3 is TGTGCCAGCAGCAAAGTCCGCCGGCATTACAATGAGCAGTTCTTC. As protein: CASSKVRRHYNEQFF.